This T cell receptor (delta chain) was identified in a study of Vδ1+ human thymocytes. Study-level findings and limits: Highly polyclonal TRG and TRD repertoires with Gaussian CDR3 length distributions appeared in thymus. Bulk data may be misread because of unexpected Vdelta2 sequences.

About this clone itself: Its target is not known.

The template was reverse-transcribed extracted RNA. CDR3 amplicons came from multiplex PCR with pooled V-gene forward and constant-region reverse primers. TCRdb re-called the multiplex PCR reads through CATT. This sample yields tens of thousands of delta-chain clones, of which about 14% are seen a single time; approximately 0.4% belongs to the top ten. Trimming stripped 3 bases from V and 6 bases from J, with 2 bases between. Germline V lookup: CDR1 TSWWSYY, CDR2 QGS. The CDR3 spans 10 residues. The TCR comes from a girl under three years old who had congenital heart surgery. The rearrangement uses TRDV1 and TRDJ1, with D uncertain. The sample comprised Vdelta1+ gamma-delta thymocytes from the thymus. Subset specified: FACS-sorted CD3+ TCRalphabeta- TCRVdelta1+ TCRVdelta2- thymocytes. The CDR3 DNA reads TGTGCTCTTGGGGACCATAAACTCATCTTT. Its translation: CALGDHKLIF.